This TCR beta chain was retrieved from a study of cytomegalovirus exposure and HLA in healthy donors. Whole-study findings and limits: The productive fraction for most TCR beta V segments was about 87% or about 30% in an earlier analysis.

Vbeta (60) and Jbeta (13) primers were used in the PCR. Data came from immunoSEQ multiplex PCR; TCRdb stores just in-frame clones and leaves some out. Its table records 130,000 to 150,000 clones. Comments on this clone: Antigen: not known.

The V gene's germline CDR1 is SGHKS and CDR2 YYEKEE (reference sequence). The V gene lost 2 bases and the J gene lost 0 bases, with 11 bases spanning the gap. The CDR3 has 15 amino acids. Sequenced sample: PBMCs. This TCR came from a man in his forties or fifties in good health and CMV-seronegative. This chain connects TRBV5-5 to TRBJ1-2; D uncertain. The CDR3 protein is CASSFLRRTNYGYTF. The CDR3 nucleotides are TGTGCCAGCAGCTTCCTCCGGAGAACTAACTATGGCTACACCTTC.